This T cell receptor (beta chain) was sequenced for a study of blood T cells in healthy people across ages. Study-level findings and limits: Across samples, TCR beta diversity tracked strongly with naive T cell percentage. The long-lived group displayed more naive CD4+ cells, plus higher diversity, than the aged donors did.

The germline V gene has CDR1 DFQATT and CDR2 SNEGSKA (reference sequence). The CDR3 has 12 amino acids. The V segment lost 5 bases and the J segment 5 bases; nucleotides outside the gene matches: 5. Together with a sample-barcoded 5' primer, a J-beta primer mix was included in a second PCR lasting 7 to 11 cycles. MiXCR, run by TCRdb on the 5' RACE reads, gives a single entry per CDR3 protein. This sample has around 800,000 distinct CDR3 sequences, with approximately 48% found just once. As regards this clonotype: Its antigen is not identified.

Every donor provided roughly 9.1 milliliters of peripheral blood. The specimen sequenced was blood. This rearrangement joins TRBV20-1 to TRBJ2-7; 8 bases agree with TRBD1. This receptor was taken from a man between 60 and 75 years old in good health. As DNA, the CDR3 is TGCAGTGCTCGGACAGGGATCCACGAGCAGTACTTC. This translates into CSARTGIHEQYF.